This T cell receptor beta chain comes out of a study of T-cell reconstitution after alpha-beta-depleted transplantation in children listed by TCRdb under 2016. Turning to the overall study: The study quantitatively tracked T-cell immune reconstitution after TCRalphabeta/CD19-depleted allogeneic hematopoietic cell transplantation in children using TCR repertoire profiling.

CDR1 and CDR2 were assigned from the germline V gene as SGHTA and FQGNSA. Spanning cysteine to phenylalanine, the CDR3 consists of 13 amino acids. The CDR3 DNA has 39 bases and is translated from base 1. Germline trimming amounts to 1 base on V and 9 bases on J, with 1 as the count of junction bases outside the gene matches. Library method: PCR. Instrument on record: Illumina HiSeq 2500. TCR libraries were prepared with molecular barcoding, using unique molecular identifiers to normalize TCRbeta repertoire quantification. The raw public reads went through TCRdb reprocessing: fastp at Q25, MiXCR clone calling, in-frame beta chains kept. Rows with one shared CDR3 protein collapse into an entry with the most common genes and DNA. The sample table records around 530,000 distinct CDR3 sequences; about 31% of these occur just once. The ten top clones hold less than 2.5% of the sample. In the case of this clonotype: The specificity of this receptor is unknown. Base quality data are lacking; no much larger clone is found one base away.

The rearranged segments are TRBV7-2 and TRBJ2-1; 9 nucleotides in the junction match TRBD1. This specimen was PBMCs from the stem cell graft donor, taken from the stem cell graft. The clonotype comes from a human donor who donated a stem cell graft to a child with aplastic anemia. Here the CDR3 is given as CASSLGGQGEQFF. The DNA sequence is given as TGTGCCAGCAGCTTAGGGGGACAGGGTGAGCAGTTCTTC.